This TCR beta chain was captured by sequencing in a study of blood T cell repertoires in COVID-19. TCRdb keeps only in-frame clones here, not all; method: immunoSEQ multiplex PCR. The table has 190,000 or so clones, about nine tenths seen once; the top ten hold about 1.3%. Germline V gives CDR1 MDHEN, CDR2 SYDVKM. The V gene lost 3 bases and the J gene lost 0 bases, with 15 bases spanning the gap. This CDR3 contains 17 residues. This sequence joins TRBV28 and TRBJ1-5; no reliable D call. Input material: PBMCs or T cells enriched from blood (not recorded which). This TCR derives from a man younger than 40 who had recovered from COVID-19. In nucleotides, the CDR3 is TGTGCCAGCAGTTTTTCGTCGGCGGGCGGTAGCAATCAGCCCCAGCATTTT. The encoded protein is CASSFSSAGGSNQPQHF.